This TCR beta chain came from a study of T-cell memory formation after mild COVID-19. Barcoded TCR alpha and TCR beta cDNA libraries with UMIs came from 5'RACE using constant-segment primers. TCRdb re-derived calls from the 5' RACE reads in MiXCR, one entry per CDR3 protein. Found here are 350,000 or so distinct CDR3 sequences, about 20% of them singletons; the top ten hold around 23%. The CDR3 length is 13 residues. In germline, CDR1 is SEHNR, CDR2 FQNEAQ (reference sequence). V lost 1 base to trimming and J lost 9 bases, with 11 bases between them. Specimen: PBMCs or a T cell subset sorted from them (not recorded which). This chain connects TRBV7-9 to TRBJ2-3, with D hard to call. The sequence was obtained from a man aged 18 to 30 who had mild COVID-19 (a few samples of this study predate the infection). Cell type and time point are not known. CDR3 DNA: TGTGCCAGCAGCTTAGAGGATGCCGGGACGCAGTATTTT. Its translation is CASSLEDAGTQYF.